Below, one T cell receptor beta chain is given with its context. This clone appeared once. Its cognate antigen has yet to be identified. No qualities accompany the bases; no much larger clone lies one base away. These data are taken from a study of identifying expanded T cells in peripheral blood (dated by TCRdb to about 2019). With respect to the entire study: Four technical replicates, made by sequencing separate aliquots from the same pool of genomic DNA, were compared pairwise.

The immunoSEQ Assay, which relies on bias-controlled multiplex PCR amplification of genomic DNA, was used to profile TCRbeta CDR3 regions. As for how the authors treated the data: To quantify the absolute abundance of each unique TCRbeta CDR3 region, the sequences were collapsed and filtered. Differential abundance was tested with a binomial (Fisher-equivalent) model and with a beta-binomial model adding time-dependent variance fitted from healthy donors. Any clone with fewer than 5 combined templates was excluded, and a clone was called differentially abundant if its Benjamini-Hochberg FDR was below 0.01. In the beta-binomial model, variance was expressed as a function of the total template count across the two samples, in the form v = (b*log(k)+a)^2. In TCRdb, the immuneACCESS table is reduced to in-frame sequences with V and J assigned. These tables do not hold every clone; where another copy was compared, an unresolved V gene accounts for under half, and the others remain unexplained. That table gives V, J and clone size, and the DNA gave D and trimming. This sample lists about 110,000 clones; roughly 90% were detected once. The ten most abundant clones make up around 8.3% of the sample.

Inclusive of the bounding cysteine and phenylalanine, the CDR3 is 14 residues long. Just the 42-base CDR3 DNA is kept, in frame starting at base 1. The germline V gene sets CDR1 to SQVTM and CDR2 to ANQGSEA. Trimming takes 4 bases from V and 6 bases from J, and the germline ends sit 17 bases apart. General conclusions and limits of the study: The authors expected biological variance in healthy repertoires might increase further over much longer intervals such as months to years. Between technical replicates the binomial model flagged about 1.2 differentially abundant clones, whereas over around 2 weeks the binomial model flagged about 16.4 and over four weeks approximately 20. Across all healthy-donor time intervals, the beta-binomial model significantly lowered both the number of clones called differentially abundant and the false-positive rate. In all healthy donors, the variance in clone template counts between samples taken 2 to 3 weeks apart rose significantly as total template count increased.

During the collection period, no immune events, such as infections, were documented for the healthy donors. Time-dependent variance in a beta-binomial model of T-cell clone differential abundance was calibrated using healthy-donor blood repertoires as a training cohort. There were roughly 10 healthy donors in the training cohort, of whom 3 were female and 7 were male. On average the donors were 43 years old, and their ages spanned about 29 to 65 years. Whole blood, obtained from a commercial supplier, was collected from each healthy donor at three time points spaced around 13 days apart. Genomic DNA was extracted from unsorted whole blood for immunosequencing.

The TCR sequence derives from a person aged 18 to 69 in good health. The sample consisted of blood. The chain was built from TRBV29-1 and TRBJ2-3; the D region possibly corresponds to TRBD2 (6 bases align). The CDR3 protein is CSVVPREEIDTQYF. The sequenced DNA: TGCAGCGTTGTCCCGCGGGAAGAGATCGATACGCAGTATTTT.